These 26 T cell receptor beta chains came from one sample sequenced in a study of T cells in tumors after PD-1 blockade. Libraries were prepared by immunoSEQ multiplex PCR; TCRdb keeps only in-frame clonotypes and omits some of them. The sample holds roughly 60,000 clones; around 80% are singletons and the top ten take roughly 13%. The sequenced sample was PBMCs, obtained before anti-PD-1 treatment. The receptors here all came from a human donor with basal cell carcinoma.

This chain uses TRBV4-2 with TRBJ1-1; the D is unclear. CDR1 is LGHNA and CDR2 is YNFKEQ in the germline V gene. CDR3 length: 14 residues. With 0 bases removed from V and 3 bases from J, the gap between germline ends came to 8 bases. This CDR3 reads CASSQERAHTEAFF. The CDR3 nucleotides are TGTGCCAGCAGCCAAGAGCGGGCTCACACTGAAGCTTTCTTT.

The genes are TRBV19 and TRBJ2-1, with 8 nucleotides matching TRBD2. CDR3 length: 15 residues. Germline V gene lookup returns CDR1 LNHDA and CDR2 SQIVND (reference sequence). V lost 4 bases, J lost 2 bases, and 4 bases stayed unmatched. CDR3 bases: TGTGCCAGTAGTAATAGCGGGGCGGCCTACAATGAGCAGTTCTTC. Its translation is CASSNSGAAYNEQFF.

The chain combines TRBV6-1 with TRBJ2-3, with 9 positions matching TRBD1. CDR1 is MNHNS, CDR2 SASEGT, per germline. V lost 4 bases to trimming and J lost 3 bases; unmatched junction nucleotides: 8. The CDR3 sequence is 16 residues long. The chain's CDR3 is CASSASGTGMTDTQYF. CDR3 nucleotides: TGTGCCAGCAGTGCCTCCGGGACAGGGATGACAGATACGCAGTATTTT.

Here the CDR3 reads CASSLISGHRLDTQYF. CDR3 nucleotide sequence: TGTGCCAGCAGCTTAATATCGGGACATAGGTTAGATACGCAGTATTTT. The rearrangement uses TRBV7-9 and TRBJ2-3, with D possibly being TRBD1 (6 bases). V was trimmed by 2 bases and J by 5 bases, leaving 17 bases between them. CDR1 and CDR2 from the germline V gene are SEHNR and FQNEAQ (reference sequence). The CDR3 spans 16 residues.

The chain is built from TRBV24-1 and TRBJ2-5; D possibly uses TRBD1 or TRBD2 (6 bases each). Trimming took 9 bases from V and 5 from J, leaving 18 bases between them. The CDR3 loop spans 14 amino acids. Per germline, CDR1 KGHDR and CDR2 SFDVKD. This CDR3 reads CATSSGAGAETQYF. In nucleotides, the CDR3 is TGTGCCACCTCATCGGGGGCCGGGGCGGAGACCCAGTACTTC.

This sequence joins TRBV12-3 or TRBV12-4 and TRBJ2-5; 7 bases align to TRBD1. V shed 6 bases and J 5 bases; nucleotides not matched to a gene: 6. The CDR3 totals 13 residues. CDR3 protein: CASSRDRGETQYF. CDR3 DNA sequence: TGTGCCAGCAGCAGGGACAGAGGGGAGACCCAGTACTTC.

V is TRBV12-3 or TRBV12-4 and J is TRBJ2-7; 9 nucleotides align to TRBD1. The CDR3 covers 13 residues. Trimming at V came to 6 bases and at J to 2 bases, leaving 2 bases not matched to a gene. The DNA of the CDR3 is TGTGCCAGCAGCAGGGACAGGGCCTACGAGCAGTACTTC. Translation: CASSRDRAYEQYF.

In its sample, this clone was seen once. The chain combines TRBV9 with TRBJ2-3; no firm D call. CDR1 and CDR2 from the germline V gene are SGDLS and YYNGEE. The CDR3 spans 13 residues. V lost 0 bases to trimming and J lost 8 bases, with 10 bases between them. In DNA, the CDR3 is TGTGCCAGCAGCGTAGAGGGCCGAGGTACGCAGTATTTT. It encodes CASSVEGRGTQYF.

CDR3 coding DNA: TGTGCCAGCAGCTTAGCGGACACAAACACCGGGGAGCTGTTTTTT. Amino acid sequence: CASSLADTNTGELFF. This chain joins TRBV7-9 and TRBJ2-2, with D possibly being TRBD1 (5 bases). V shed 0 bases and J shed 2 bases, with 7 bases lying between them. The CDR3 contains 15 residues. In germline, CDR1 is SEHNR, CDR2 FQNEAQ (reference sequence).

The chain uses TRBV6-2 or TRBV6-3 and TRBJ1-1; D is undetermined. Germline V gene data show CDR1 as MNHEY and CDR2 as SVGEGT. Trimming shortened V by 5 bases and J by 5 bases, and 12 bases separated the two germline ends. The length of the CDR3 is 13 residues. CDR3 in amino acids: CASSKNLGTEAFF. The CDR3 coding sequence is TGTGCCAGCAGTAAAAACCTGGGGACTGAAGCTTTCTTT.

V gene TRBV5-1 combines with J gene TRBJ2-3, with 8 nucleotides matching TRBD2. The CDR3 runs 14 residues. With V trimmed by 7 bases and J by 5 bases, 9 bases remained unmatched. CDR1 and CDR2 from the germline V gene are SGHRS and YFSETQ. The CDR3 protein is CASGIGGAKDTQYF. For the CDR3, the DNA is TGCGCCAGCGGGATCGGGGGGGCAAAAGATACGCAGTATTTT.

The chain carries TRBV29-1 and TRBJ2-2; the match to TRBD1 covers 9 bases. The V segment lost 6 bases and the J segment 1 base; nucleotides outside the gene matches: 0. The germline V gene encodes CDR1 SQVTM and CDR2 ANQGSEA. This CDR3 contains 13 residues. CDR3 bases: TGCAGCGTGACAGGGGGGAACACCGGGGAGCTGTTTTTT. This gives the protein CSVTGGNTGELFF.

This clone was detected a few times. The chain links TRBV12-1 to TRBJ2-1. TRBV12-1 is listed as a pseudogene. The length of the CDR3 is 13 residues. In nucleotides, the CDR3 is TGTGCCAGCAGCTTTGATCCCTTTGGTGAGCAGTTCTTC. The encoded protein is CASSFDPFGEQFF.

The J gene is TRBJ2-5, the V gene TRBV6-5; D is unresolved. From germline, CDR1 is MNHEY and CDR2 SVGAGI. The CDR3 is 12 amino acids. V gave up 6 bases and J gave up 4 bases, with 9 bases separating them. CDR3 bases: TGTGCCAGCAGCTTTTACGGAGAGACCCAGTACTTC. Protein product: CASSFYGETQYF.

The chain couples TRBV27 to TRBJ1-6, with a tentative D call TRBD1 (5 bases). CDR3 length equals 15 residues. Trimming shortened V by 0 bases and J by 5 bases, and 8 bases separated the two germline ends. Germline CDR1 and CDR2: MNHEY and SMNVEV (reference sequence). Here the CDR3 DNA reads TGTGCCAGCAGTTTATCAGAGACAGATAATTCACCCCTCCACTTT. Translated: CASSLSETDNSPLHF.

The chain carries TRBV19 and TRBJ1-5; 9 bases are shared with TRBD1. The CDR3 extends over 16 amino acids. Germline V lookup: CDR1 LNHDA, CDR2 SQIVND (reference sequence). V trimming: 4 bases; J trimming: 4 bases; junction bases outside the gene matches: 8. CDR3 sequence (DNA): TGTGCCAGTAGTACCGTGGGACAGGGAGCTAATCAGCCCCAGCATTTT. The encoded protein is CASSTVGQGANQPQHF. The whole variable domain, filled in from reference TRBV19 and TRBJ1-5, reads DGGITQSPKYLFRKEGQNVTLSCEQNLNHDAMYWYRQDPGQGLRLIYYSQIVNDFQKGDIAEGYSVSREKKESFPLTVTSAQKNPTAFYLCASSTVGQGANQPQHFGDGTRLSIL.

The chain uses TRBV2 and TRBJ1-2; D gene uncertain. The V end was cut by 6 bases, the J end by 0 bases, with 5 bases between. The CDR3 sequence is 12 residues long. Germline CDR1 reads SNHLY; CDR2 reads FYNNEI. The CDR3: CASRASNYGYTF. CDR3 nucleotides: TGTGCCAGCAGGGCCTCTAACTATGGCTACACCTTC.

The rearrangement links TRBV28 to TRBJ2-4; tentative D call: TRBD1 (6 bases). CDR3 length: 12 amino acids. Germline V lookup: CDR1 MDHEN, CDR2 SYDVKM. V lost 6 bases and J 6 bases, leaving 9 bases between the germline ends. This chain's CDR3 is CASSPQGNIQYF. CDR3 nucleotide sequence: TGTGCCAGCAGCCCACAGGGAAACATTCAGTACTTC.

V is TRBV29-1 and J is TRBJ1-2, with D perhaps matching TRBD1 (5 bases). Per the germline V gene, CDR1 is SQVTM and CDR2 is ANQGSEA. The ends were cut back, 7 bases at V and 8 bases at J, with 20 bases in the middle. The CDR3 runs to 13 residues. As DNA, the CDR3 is TGCAGCGCCGAGGGACTGGGCTTGAGAGGCTACACCTTC. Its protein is CSAEGLGLRGYTF.

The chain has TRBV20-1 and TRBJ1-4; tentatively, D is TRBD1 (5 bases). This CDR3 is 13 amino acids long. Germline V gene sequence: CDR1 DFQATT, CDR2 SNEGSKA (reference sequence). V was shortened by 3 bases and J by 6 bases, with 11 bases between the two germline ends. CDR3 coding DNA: TGCAGTGCTAGTCGCGGAGGGGATGAAAAACTGTTTTTT. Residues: CSASRGGDEKLFF.

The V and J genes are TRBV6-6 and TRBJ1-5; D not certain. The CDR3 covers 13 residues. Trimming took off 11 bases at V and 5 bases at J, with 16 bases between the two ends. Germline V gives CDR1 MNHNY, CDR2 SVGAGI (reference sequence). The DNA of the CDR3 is TGTGCCGGGAGCAGAGAGGACTATCAGCCCCAGCATTTT. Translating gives CAGSREDYQPQHF.

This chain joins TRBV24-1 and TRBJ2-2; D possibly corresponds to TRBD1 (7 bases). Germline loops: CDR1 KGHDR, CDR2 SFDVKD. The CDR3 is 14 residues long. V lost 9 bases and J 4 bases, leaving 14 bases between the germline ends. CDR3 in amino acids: CATPQGGGTGELFF. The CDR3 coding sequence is TGTGCCACCCCTCAGGGGGGAGGCACCGGGGAGCTGTTTTTT.

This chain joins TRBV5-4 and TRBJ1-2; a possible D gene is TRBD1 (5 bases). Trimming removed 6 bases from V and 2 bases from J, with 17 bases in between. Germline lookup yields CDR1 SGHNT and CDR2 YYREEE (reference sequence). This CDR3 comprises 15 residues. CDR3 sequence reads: CASNVGPRDNYGYTF. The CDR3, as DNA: TGTGCCAGCAACGTGGGCCCCAGGGACAACTATGGCTACACCTTC.

DNA of the CDR3: TGTGCCAGCAGCTACGTCGAACGGGGCTACACCTTC. Its translation is CASSYVERGYTF. J is TRBJ1-2 and V is TRBV7-9; D remains ambiguous. Germline V lookup: CDR1 SEHNR, CDR2 FQNEAQ (reference sequence). Trimming cost V 4 bases and J 8 bases, with 11 bases left between them. This CDR3 comprises 12 residues.

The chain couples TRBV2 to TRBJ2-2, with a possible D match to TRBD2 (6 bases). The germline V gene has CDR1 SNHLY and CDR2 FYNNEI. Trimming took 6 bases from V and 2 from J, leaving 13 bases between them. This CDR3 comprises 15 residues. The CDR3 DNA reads TGTGCCAGCAGCTCCGCGGGGCTCAACACCGGGGAGCTGTTTTTT. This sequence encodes CASSSAGLNTGELFF.

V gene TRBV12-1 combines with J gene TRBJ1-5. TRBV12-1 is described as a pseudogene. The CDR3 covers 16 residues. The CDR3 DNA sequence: TGTGCCAGCAGCCAGGGTGGGGGATGGAGCAATCAGCCCCAGCATTTT. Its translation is CASSQGGGWSNQPQHF.